This entry concerns a single T cell receptor (beta chain). The age range of participants was about 18 to 100 years, with residence in fewer than 25 US areas. Cohort allocation depended upon clinical history that participants reported. The authors' processing: Estimated nucleated cell counts came from reference gene primer amplification. Method: immunoSEQ multiplex PCR; TCRdb's copy keeps in-frame clones and lacks some. V and J calls and clone size come straight from that table; D and trimming were deduced from the DNA. The sample lists roughly 250,000 clones, roughly 86% occurring once. The CDR3 covers 16 residues. V lost 4 bases, J lost 2 bases, and 8 bases stayed unmatched. Per the germline V gene, CDR1 is SGHRS and CDR2 is YFSETQ. This entry is derived from a study of blood T cell repertoires in COVID-19.

This chain links TRBV5-1 with TRBJ2-3; 9 bases align to TRBD1. The sequenced sample was PBMCs or T cells enriched from blood (not recorded which). This clonotype originated in a woman in her thirties or forties with acute COVID-19. The CDR3 DNA sequence: TGCGCCAGCAGCCAACCAGACAGGGGGTTCACAGATACGCAGTATTTT. This codes for CASSQPDRGFTDTQYF. Drawing the rest from reference TRBV5-1 and TRBJ2-3, the complete variable domain is KAGVTQTPRYLIKTRGQQVTLSCSPISGHRSVSWYQQTPGQGLQFLFEYFSETQRNKGNFPGRFSGRQFSNSRSEMNVSTLELGDSALYLCASSQPDRGFTDTQYFGPGTRLTVL.